This TCR beta chain was captured by sequencing in a study of blood T cell repertoires in COVID-19. Germline CDR1 is SGHTA and CDR2 is FQGNSA. The V gene lost 5 bases and the J gene lost 3 bases, with 17 bases spanning the gap. This CDR3 is built from 15 residues. In the original processing: Reference gene primer amplification gave nucleated cell count estimates. Sequencing used immunoSEQ multiplex PCR; TCRdb keeps in-frame clones, though not all of them. V and J calls and clone size follow that table, whereas D and trimming were derived from the DNA. The table shows about 200,000 clones, with 80% occurring only once.

This clonotype was sampled from a woman in her 70s with acute or convalescent COVID-19. This chain links TRBV7-2 with TRBJ2-7, with TRBD1 as a possible D gene (7 bases). Sequencing was done on a sample of peripheral blood. The CDR3 sequence is CASSGGIGGIYEQYF. DNA of the CDR3: TGTGCCAGCAGCGGAGGGATAGGGGGCATCTACGAGCAGTACTTC.